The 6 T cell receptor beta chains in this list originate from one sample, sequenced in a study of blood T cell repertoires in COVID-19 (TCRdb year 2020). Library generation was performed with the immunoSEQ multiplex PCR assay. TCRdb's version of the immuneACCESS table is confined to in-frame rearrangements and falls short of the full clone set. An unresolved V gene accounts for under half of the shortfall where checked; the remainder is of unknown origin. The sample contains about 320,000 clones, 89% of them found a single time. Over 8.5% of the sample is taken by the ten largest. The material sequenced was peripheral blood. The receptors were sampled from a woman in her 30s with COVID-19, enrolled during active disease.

CDR3 loop: CASRGLADLYF. CDR3 nucleotide sequence: TGTGCCAGCAGAGGACTGGCCGACTTGTATTTT. This chain joins TRBV6-5 and TRBJ2-3; weak D call: TRBD2 (5 bases). CDR3 size: 11 residues. V was cut by 6 bases and J by 14 bases, with 15 bases left in between. The germline CDR1 and CDR2 sequences are MNHEY and SVGAGI.

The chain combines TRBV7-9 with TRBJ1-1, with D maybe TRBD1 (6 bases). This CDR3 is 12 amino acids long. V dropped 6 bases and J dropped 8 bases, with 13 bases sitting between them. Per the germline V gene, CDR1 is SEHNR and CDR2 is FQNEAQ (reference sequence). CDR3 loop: CASSSGGPEAFF. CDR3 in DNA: TGTGCCAGCAGTTCCGGGGGGCCAGAAGCTTTCTTT.

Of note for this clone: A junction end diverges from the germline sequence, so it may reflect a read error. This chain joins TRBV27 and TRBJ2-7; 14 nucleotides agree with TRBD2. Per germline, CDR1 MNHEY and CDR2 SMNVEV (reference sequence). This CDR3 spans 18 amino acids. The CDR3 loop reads CASSPGLAGGQRPYGQYF. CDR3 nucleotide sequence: TGTGCCAGCAGTCCTGGACTAGCGGGGGGCCAGAGGCCCTACGGGCAGTACTTC.

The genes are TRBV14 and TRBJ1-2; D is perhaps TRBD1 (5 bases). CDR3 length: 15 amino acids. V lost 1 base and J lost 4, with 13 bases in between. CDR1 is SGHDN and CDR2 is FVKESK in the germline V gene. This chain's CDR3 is CASSQVQGLGYGYTF. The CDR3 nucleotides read TGTGCCAGCAGCCAAGTTCAGGGCCTCGGCTATGGCTACACCTTC.

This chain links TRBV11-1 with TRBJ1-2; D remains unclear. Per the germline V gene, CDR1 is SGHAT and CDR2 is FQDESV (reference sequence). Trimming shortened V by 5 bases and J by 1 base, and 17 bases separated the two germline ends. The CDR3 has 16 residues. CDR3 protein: CASSLSTGRVNYGYTF. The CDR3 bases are TGTGCCAGCAGCCTCTCGACGGGTCGGGTTAACTATGGCTACACCTTC.

Here the CDR3 reads CATGRGALDTQYF. As DNA, the CDR3 is TGTGCTACTGGGCGGGGGGCCTTAGATACGCAGTATTTT. This chain uses TRBV12-5 with TRBJ2-3; 8 bases line up with TRBD2. V dropped 10 bases and J dropped 5; count of bases not matched to a gene: 8. Germline values: CDR1 LGHNT, CDR2 FRNRAP. The CDR3 totals 13 residues.